These 4 T cell receptor beta chains were all obtained from the same sample, sequenced in a study of cytomegalovirus exposure and HLA in healthy donors. PCR used 60 Vbeta primers and 13 Jbeta primers. TCRdb keeps only in-frame clones here, not all; method: immunoSEQ multiplex PCR. The sample includes more than 95,000 clones, approximately 80% of them seen just once. Sequencing used PBMCs. Receptors originate from a woman between 18 and 29 years old in good health and CMV-seropositive.

The chain carries TRBV2 and TRBJ1-4, with D possibly TRBD1 on 6 matching bases. Germline assignment: CDR1 SNHLY and CDR2 FYNNEI. Trimming took 2 bases from V and 4 from J, leaving 11 bases between them. This CDR3 spans 15 amino acids. The CDR3 DNA is TGTGCCAGCAGTGAACTGACAGGCCGTAATGAAAAACTGTTTTTT. It encodes CASSELTGRNEKLFF.

The V call is TRBV6-1, the J call TRBJ1-1, with a weak D call TRBD1 (5 bases). The CDR3 has 15 amino acids. V was clipped by 2 bases and J by 2 bases, with 12 bases between them. The germline V gene has CDR1 MNHNS and CDR2 SASEGT. CDR3 protein: CASSESTGPNTEAFF. CDR3 DNA: TGTGCCAGCAGTGAAAGCACAGGTCCTAACACTGAAGCTTTCTTT.

This clone was counted only a few times. The chain combines TRBV6-1 with TRBJ2-3; weak D call: TRBD1 (6 bases). Between the trimmed V and J ends, which lost 5 bases and 0 bases, there was a span of 12 bases. The CDR3 covers 15 residues. The germline V gene encodes CDR1 MNHNS and CDR2 SASEGT. The CDR3: CASSPRQASTDTQYF. The CDR3 bases are TGTGCCAGCAGTCCTAGACAGGCGAGCACAGATACGCAGTATTTT.

The V gene is TRBV28, the J gene TRBJ1-2, with D perhaps TRBD1 (6 bases). Trimming shortened V by 5 bases and J by 0 bases, and 13 bases separated the two germline ends. Per germline, CDR1 MDHEN and CDR2 SYDVKM. This CDR3 spans 15 amino acids. The CDR3 DNA follows: TGTGCCAGCAGTGGACAGCCTCTAGCTAACTATGGCTACACCTTC. Amino acids: CASSGQPLANYGYTF.